One and the same sample provided the 32 T cell receptor beta chains below, sequenced in a study of tumor-infiltrating lymphocytes in oesophageal squamous cell carcinoma. TCRdb re-called the PCR reads with MiXCR, one entry per CDR3 protein. The sample carries 18,000 or so distinct CDR3 sequences, roughly 43% recorded once. The specimen sequenced was normal esophageal tissue next to the tumor. All receptors derive from a male donor with esophageal squamous cell carcinoma.

The table lists this clonotype with many counts. The gene calls are TRBV5-1 and TRBJ2-5; 9 bases are a match to TRBD1. The V and J ends lost 4 bases and 11 bases, in that order; junction bases with no gene match: 9. CDR1 is SGHRS, CDR2 YFSETQ, per germline. This CDR3 contains 13 residues. This chain's CDR3 is CASSADRGGEQYF. The CDR3 DNA sequence: TGCGCCAGCAGCGCGGACAGGGGTGGTGAGCAGTACTTC.

This clonotype was seen repeatedly, ten times or more. V is TRBV6-1 and J is TRBJ2-3, with 10 bases matching TRBD2. This CDR3 has 13 residues. Trimming took 5 bases from V and 5 from J; bases not matched to a gene: 1. CDR1 is MNHNS and CDR2 is SASEGT in the germline V gene. CDR3 protein: CASSRLAGDTQYF. The DNA of the CDR3 is TGTGCCAGCAGTAGACTAGCGGGAGATACGCAGTATTTT.

Notes on this clonotype: One end of the junction varies from germline; a read error may be responsible. The rearrangement uses TRBV11-2 and TRBJ2-5; D ambiguous. Per the germline V gene, CDR1 is SGHAT and CDR2 is FQNNGV. The CDR3 has 14 amino acids. The CDR3 sequence: CASSLVSSTDTQYF. Here the CDR3 DNA reads TGTGCCAGCAGCTTAGTGTCGTCCACAGATACGCAGTATTTC.

A single count supports this clonotype. V usage is TRBV7-3 and J usage is TRBJ2-1; 9 bases match TRBD2. The J call is uncertain, as TRBJ2-7 better fits the DNA end. Looked up from germline, CDR1 is SGHTA and CDR2 is FQGTGA. The CDR3 is 13 amino acids. CDR3 amino acids: CASSSGLAHEQYF. CDR3 bases: TGTGCCAGCAGCTCGGGACTAGCCCACGAGCAGTACTTC.

A few counts support this clonotype. V gene TRBV4-1 combines with J gene TRBJ2-3; tentative D call: TRBD2 (5 bases). V lost 1 base and J 2 bases, leaving 16 bases between the germline ends. Germline CDR1 reads MGHRA; CDR2 reads YSYEKL. The CDR3 contains 17 residues. The CDR3 bases are TGCGCCAGCAGCCAAGGTTGGCGAGTGAGGGTCACAGATACGCAGTATTTT. This gives the protein CASSQGWRVRVTDTQYF.

The chain links TRBV6-2 or TRBV6-3 to TRBJ2-1, with D perhaps given as TRBD1 or TRBD2 (5 bases each). The J call is doubtful: the DNA matches TRBJ2-5 better. This CDR3 spans 15 amino acids. The germline V gene has CDR1 MNHEY and CDR2 SVGEGT. CDR3 nucleotide sequence: TGTGCCAGTGCTTGGGGACGGGGCAACCAAGAGACCCAGTACTTC. Its translation is CASAWGRGNQETQYF.

The chain combines TRBV5-1 with TRBJ2-3; 7 positions match TRBD2. With the DNA end fitting TRBJ2-7 better, the J assignment may be wrong. This CDR3 has 16 residues. Per germline, CDR1 SGHRS and CDR2 YFSETQ. CDR3 region: CASSLVASGTYNEQYF. DNA for the CDR3: TGCGCCAGCAGCTTGGTGGCTAGCGGAACCTACAATGAGCAGTACTTC.

The sample holds many counts of this clonotype. The rearrangement uses TRBV27 and TRBJ1-6, with 9 bases that match TRBD1. The CDR3 runs to 15 residues. V dropped 4 bases and J dropped 7; count of bases not matched to a gene: 5. Germline CDR1 is MNHEY and CDR2 is SMNVEV (reference sequence). The CDR3 DNA sequence: TGTGCCAGCAGTTCGGGGACAGGGATGAATTCACCCCTCCACTTT. It codes for CASSSGTGMNSPLHF.

This clonotype was seen at least ten times. J is TRBJ2-3 and V is TRBV2; D is unclear. The CDR3 consists of 15 residues. The V and J ends lost 2 bases and 0 bases respectively, with 9 bases between them. From germline, CDR1 is SNHLY and CDR2 FYNNEI. CDR3 bases: TGTGCCAGCAGTGAATATTCTCTTAGCACAGATACGCAGTATTTT. This codes for CASSEYSLSTDTQYF.

The chain uses TRBV7-2 and TRBJ2-7, with D unresolved. There are 11 residues in the CDR3. V was trimmed by 2 bases and J by 6 bases, leaving 5 bases between them. The germline V gene encodes CDR1 SGHTA and CDR2 FQGNSA. In DNA, the CDR3 is TGTGCCAGCAGCTTAATATCCGAGCAGTACTTC. Protein: CASSLISEQYF.

This clonotype has at least ten counts. The chain recombines TRBV28 with TRBJ1-1, with unresolved D. V was clipped by 8 bases and J by 2 bases, with 21 bases between them. CDR3 size: 16 residues. The germline V gene encodes CDR1 MDHEN and CDR2 SYDVKM. The CDR3 coding sequence is TGTGCCAGCTCCCTATGGGGAGATGGGGAAAACACTGAAGCTTTCTTT. Amino acid sequence: CASSLWGDGENTEAFF.

A single count supports this clonotype. CDR3 DNA sequence: TGTGCCAGCAGTTCCGGGACCATGAACACCGGGGAGCTGTTTTTT. This translates into CASSSGTMNTGELFF. V gene TRBV12-3 or TRBV12-4 combines with J gene TRBJ2-2; D assignment may be TRBD1 or TRBD2 (5 bases each). The CDR3 extends over 15 amino acids. Trimming stripped 4 bases from V and 1 base from J, with 10 bases between.

The sample holds a few counts of this clonotype. The chain combines TRBV7-8 with TRBJ2-7; D ambiguous. Near its end, the DNA agrees better with TRBJ2-1, so the J call may be wrong. The CDR3 spans 15 residues. Germline values: CDR1 SGHVS, CDR2 FQNEAQ. The CDR3 protein is CASSLVLTRYEEQFF. The DNA of the CDR3 is TGTGCCAGCAGCTTAGTGTTGACCCGATACGAGGAGCAGTTCTTC.

This clonotype was observed many times. At one of its ends the junction is not consistent with the germline gene, which may arise from a read error. The chain combines TRBV5-4 with TRBJ1-1; 8 bases line up with TRBD1. CDR1 and CDR2 (germline): SGHNT, YYREEE (reference sequence). The CDR3 is made up of 13 amino acids. Here the CDR3 DNA reads TGCGCCAGCAGCTTGGGCCAGGGGGCGTTTGCTTTCTTT. This gives the protein CASSLGQGAFAFF.

CDR3 loop: CASSLTTGQGYEQYF. DNA of the CDR3: TGTGCCAGCAGCCTGACTACGGGACAGGGCTACGAGCAGTACTTC. The chain couples TRBV7-2 to TRBJ2-7, with TRBD1 matching 9 bases. V was pared by 5 bases and J by 3 bases, with 8 bases of the junction left unmatched. From germline, CDR1 is SGHTA and CDR2 FQGNSA. CDR3 length: 15 amino acids.

J is TRBJ2-1 and V is TRBV7-6; no reliable D call. TRBJ2-5 explains the end of the DNA better; the J call may be wrong. CDR3 length: 15 amino acids. CDR1 is SGHVS and CDR2 is FNYEAQ in the germline V gene. The CDR3 reads CASSLVRTEQETQYF. The CDR3 DNA sequence: TGTGCCAGCAGCTTGGTTCGAACAGAACAAGAGACCCAGTACTTC.

This clonotype is labeled as large. The chain uses TRBV6-1 and TRBJ2-3, with D unresolved. The V gene lost 1 base and the J gene lost 0 bases, with 14 bases spanning the gap. The CDR3 is made up of 17 amino acids. Germline V lookup: CDR1 MNHNS, CDR2 SASEGT. The CDR3 protein is CASSEEPTSSSTDTQYF. The CDR3 DNA reads TGTGCCAGCAGTGAAGAACCAACCTCCAGTAGCACAGATACGCAGTATTTT.

This clonotype is large (0.1 to 1%) within its sample. The rearrangement uses TRBV7-8 and TRBJ2-5; 8 nucleotides match TRBD2. The V segment lost 5 bases and the J segment 5 bases; nucleotides outside the gene matches: 13. Germline CDR1 and CDR2: SGHVS and FQNEAQ. The length of the CDR3 is 16 residues. Written as DNA, the CDR3 is TGTGCCAGCAGCGAGAGGACTAGCTACCCCACGGAGACCCAGTACTTC. Protein sequence: CASSERTSYPTETQYF.

This clonotype has ten or more counts. The chain has TRBV28 and TRBJ2-3; 7 bases are a match to TRBD2. The trim removed 2 bases at V and 2 bases at J, leaving 7 bases unmatched. The CDR3 sequence is 16 residues long. CDR1 and CDR2 from the germline V gene are MDHEN and SYDVKM. The DNA of the CDR3 is TGTGCCAGCAGTTTAGGCCTACTAGCGACCACAGATACGCAGTATTTT. Its translation: CASSLGLLATTDTQYF.

By its share, this clonotype is medium-sized (0.01 to 0.1%). This chain joins TRBV10-3 and TRBJ2-1, with 8 bases that match TRBD1. The CDR3 runs 15 residues. V lost 5 bases and J lost 8; bases outside the gene matches: 11. Germline-derived CDR1 and CDR2 are ENHRY and SYGVKD. The chain's CDR3 is CAISPPQGATHEQFF. The CDR3, as DNA: TGTGCCATCAGTCCCCCCCAGGGGGCTACCCATGAGCAGTTCTTC.

The chain recombines TRBV11-2 with TRBJ2-5, with D hard to call. Germline CDR1 SGHAT, CDR2 FQNNGV. This CDR3 has 12 amino acids. V lost 5 bases, J lost 5 bases, and 9 bases lay in between. For the CDR3, the DNA is TGTGCCAGCAGCAATCTTCCGGAGACCCAGTACTTC. Translated, it gives CASSNLPETQYF.

The chain employs TRBV20-1 and TRBJ2-3; 11 bases map to TRBD2. The J call may be mistaken, given a closer DNA end match to TRBJ2-5. The CDR3 contains 15 residues. CDR1 is DFQATT and CDR2 is SNEGSKA in the germline V gene (reference sequence). The CDR3 nucleotides read TGCAGTGCTAGGGTAGCGGGAGGGTTACAAGAGACCCAGTACTTC. This sequence encodes CSARVAGGLQETQYF.

The chain employs TRBV7-4 and TRBJ2-5; 11 bases are shared with TRBD2. This CDR3 spans 13 amino acids. Per the germline V gene, CDR1 is SGHVT and CDR2 is SQSDAQ. The CDR3 coding sequence is TGTGCAGCCCTAGCTAGCGGGAGGGAGACCCAGTACTTC. Its translation: CAALASGRETQYF. Looking up the rest from reference TRBV7-4 and TRBJ2-5 gives the full variable domain: GAGVSQSPRYKVAKRGRDVALRCDSISGHVTLYWYRQTLGQGSEVLTYSQSDAQRDKSGRPSGRFSAERPERSVSTLKIQRTEQGDSAVYLCAALASGRETQYFGPGTRLLVL.

Ten or more counts support this clonotype. The rearrangement joins TRBV14 to TRBJ2-7, with a possible D match to TRBD2 (5 bases). With 2 bases removed from V and 2 bases from J, the gap between germline ends came to 13 bases. From germline, CDR1 is SGHDN and CDR2 FVKESK. This CDR3 contains 15 residues. Written as DNA, the CDR3 is TGTGCCAGCAGCCAATGGGCGGGTGCAACCTACGAGCAGTACTTC. It translates to CASSQWAGATYEQYF.

V is TRBV12-3 or TRBV12-4 and J is TRBJ1-4; D might be TRBD1 (5 bases). This CDR3 is built from 17 residues. V lost 4 bases and J lost 0, with 15 bases in between. The CDR3 region is CASSWGRELATNEKLFF. DNA for the CDR3: TGTGCCAGCAGTTGGGGCAGGGAACTTGCAACTAATGAAAAACTGTTTTTT.

This clonotype was seen at least ten times. This CDR3 is CASSPWNQPQHF. CDR3 sequence (DNA): TGTGCCAGCAGTCCCTGGAACCAGCCCCAGCATTTT. This chain joins TRBV12-3 or TRBV12-4 and TRBJ1-5; no definite D call. V lost 5 bases and J 7 bases, leaving 9 bases between the germline ends. This CDR3 spans 12 amino acids.

There are many counts of this clonotype. V usage is TRBV6-1 and J usage is TRBJ1-1; no firm D call. The V gene lost 7 bases and the J gene lost 0 bases, with 9 bases spanning the gap. This CDR3 comprises 13 residues. Germline CDR1 is MNHNS and CDR2 is SASEGT. CDR3 amino acids: CASKGQMNTEAFF. In DNA form, the CDR3 reads TGTGCCAGCAAGGGCCAGATGAACACTGAAGCTTTCTTT.

This rearrangement joins TRBV7-2 to TRBJ2-4; 10 positions agree with TRBD2. Germline V lookup: CDR1 SGHTA, CDR2 FQGNSA. This CDR3 has 15 residues. The V segment lost 4 bases and the J segment 13 bases; nucleotides outside the gene matches: 13. The CDR3 DNA follows: TGTGCCAGCAGCTCGCCGGGACTAGCGCAAAATGAGCAGTACTTC. Its translation: CASSSPGLAQNEQYF.

This clonotype is labeled medium-sized. The chain combines TRBV6-1 with TRBJ2-1; perhaps TRBD2 as D (6 bases). CDR1 and CDR2 from the germline V gene are MNHNS and SASEGT. CDR3 size: 14 residues. The V gene lost 10 bases and the J gene lost 6 bases, with 19 bases spanning the gap. DNA for the CDR3: TGTGCCACACGTCCCCCCGGGAGTACCAATGAGCAGTTCTTC. This gives the protein CATRPPGSTNEQFF.

The rearrangement joins TRBV6-5 to TRBJ2-5; 8 bases align to TRBD1. The CDR3 has 14 residues. Germline assignment: CDR1 MNHEY and CDR2 SVGAGI. Trimming at V came to 8 bases and at J to 5 bases, leaving 10 bases not matched to a gene. CDR3 sequence reads: CASRLNRGRETQYF. In DNA form, the CDR3 reads TGTGCCAGCCGTCTAAACAGGGGGAGGGAGACCCAGTACTTC.

This clonotype has just a few counts. The chain has TRBV3-1 and TRBJ2-5; D is perhaps TRBD1 or TRBD2 (5 bases each). The V gene's germline CDR1 is LGHDT and CDR2 YNNKEL (reference sequence). V was clipped by 0 bases and J by 5 bases, with 13 bases between them. The CDR3 covers 15 residues. The DNA of the CDR3 is TGTGCCAGCAGCCAAGATGGGGACGGCGGGGAGACCCAGTACTTC. Translated, it gives CASSQDGDGGETQYF.

This clonotype was recorded many times. A much larger clone sits a single nucleotide away, making a read error possible. The genes are TRBV6-1 and TRBJ2-7; the match to TRBD2 covers 15 bases. After removal of 8 bases from V and 7 bases from J, the junction contained 6 bases not matched to a gene. This CDR3 is built from 14 residues. From germline, CDR1 is MNHNS and CDR2 SASEGT. The CDR3 DNA sequence: TGTGCCAGCGTAGAGGGACTAGCGGGAGGTGAGCAGTACTTC. Protein sequence: CASVEGLAGGEQYF.